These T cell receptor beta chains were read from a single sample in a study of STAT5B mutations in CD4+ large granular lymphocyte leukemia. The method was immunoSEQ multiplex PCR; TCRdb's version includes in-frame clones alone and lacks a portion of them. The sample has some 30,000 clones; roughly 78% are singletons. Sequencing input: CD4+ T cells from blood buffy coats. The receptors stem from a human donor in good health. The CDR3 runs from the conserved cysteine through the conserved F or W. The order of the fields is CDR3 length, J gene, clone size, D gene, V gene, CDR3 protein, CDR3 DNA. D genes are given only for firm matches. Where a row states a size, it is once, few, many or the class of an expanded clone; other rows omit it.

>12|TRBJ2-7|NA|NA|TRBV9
CASSADGYEQYF
TGTGCCAGCAGCGCGGACGGGTACGAGCAGTACTTC
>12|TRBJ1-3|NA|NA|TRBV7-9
CASSLSGNTIYF
TGTGCCAGCAGCTTATCCGGAAACACCATATATTTT
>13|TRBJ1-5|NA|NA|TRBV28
CASSQENRQPQHF
TGTGCCAGCAGTCAGGAGAATCGCCAGCCCCAGCATTTT
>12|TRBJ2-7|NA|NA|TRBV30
CAWSVRGSEQYF
TGTGCCTGGAGTGTACGGGGCTCGGAGCAGTACTTC
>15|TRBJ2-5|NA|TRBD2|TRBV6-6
CASSRSGVGQETQYF
TGTGCCAGCAGTCGTAGCGGGGTCGGACAAGAGACCCAGTACTTC
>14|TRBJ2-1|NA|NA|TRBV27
CASRDWLGDNEQFF
TGTGCCAGCAGGGATTGGCTGGGCGACAATGAGCAGTTCTTC
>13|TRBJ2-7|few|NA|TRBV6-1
CASSEAGGGEQYF
TGTGCCAGCAGTGAAGCGGGGGGCGGCGAGCAGTACTTC
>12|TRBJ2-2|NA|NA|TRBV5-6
CASSFSTGELFF
TGTGCCAGCAGCTTCAGCACCGGGGAGCTGTTTTTT
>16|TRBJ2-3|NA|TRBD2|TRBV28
CASSLWGTSSTDTQYF
TGTGCCAGCAGTTTATGGGGGACTAGCAGCACAGATACGCAGTATTTT
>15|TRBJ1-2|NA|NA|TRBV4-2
CASSQDASSGYGYTF
TGTGCCAGCAGCCAAGATGCGAGTTCGGGCTATGGCTACACCTTC
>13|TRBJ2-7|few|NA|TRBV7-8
CASRGTGLGEQYF
TGTGCCAGCAGAGGAACAGGGTTGGGGGAGCAGTACTTC
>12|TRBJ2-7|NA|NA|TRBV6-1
CASSAVGNEQYF
TGTGCCAGCAGTGCGGTAGGGAACGAGCAGTACTTC
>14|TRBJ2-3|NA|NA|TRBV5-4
CASSLAHLTDTQYF
TGTGCCAGCAGCTTGGCCCACCTGACAGATACGCAGTATTTT
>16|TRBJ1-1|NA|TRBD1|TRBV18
CASSLLGTAGGGEAFF
TGTGCCAGCTCACTTCTGGGGACAGCCGGGGGAGGTGAAGCTTTCTTT
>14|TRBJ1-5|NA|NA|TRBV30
CAWSISTANQPQHF
TGTGCCTGGAGTATATCGACAGCCAATCAGCCCCAGCATTTT
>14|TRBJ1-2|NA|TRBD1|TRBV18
CASSSGQGADGYTF
TGTGCCAGCTCATCGGGACAGGGGGCAGACGGCTACACCTTC
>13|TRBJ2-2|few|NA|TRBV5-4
CASSPRTAGELFF
TGTGCCAGCAGTCCCAGGACGGCCGGGGAGCTGTTTTTT
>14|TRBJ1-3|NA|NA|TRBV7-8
CASSLAVAGNTIYF
TGTGCCAGCAGCTTAGCGGTCGCTGGAAACACCATATATTTT
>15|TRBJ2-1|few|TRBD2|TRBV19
CASSIERGGMNEQFF
TGTGCCAGTAGTATTGAGCGCGGGGGGATGAATGAGCAGTTCTTC
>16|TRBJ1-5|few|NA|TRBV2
CASRYAVGGGNQPQHF
TGTGCCAGCAGGTACGCGGTCGGGGGAGGCAATCAGCCCCAGCATTTT
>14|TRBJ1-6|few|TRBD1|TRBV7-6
CASSLAGGDSPLHF
TGTGCCAGCAGCTTAGCAGGGGGCGATTCACCCCTCCACTTT
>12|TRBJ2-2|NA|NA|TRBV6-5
CASSYLTGELFF
TGTGCCAGCAGTTACCTAACCGGGGAGCTGTTTTTT
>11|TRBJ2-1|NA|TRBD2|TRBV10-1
CASRTGLGEFF
TGCGCCAGCAGGACGGGACTAGGAGAGTTCTTC
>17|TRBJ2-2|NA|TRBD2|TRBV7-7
CASSLLPGRVHTGELFF
TGTGCTAGCAGCTTACTCCCCGGGAGGGTCCACACCGGGGAGCTGTTTTTT
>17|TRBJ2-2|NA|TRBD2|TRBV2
CASTRTSGGINTGELFF
TGTGCCAGCACCAGGACTAGCGGGGGGATAAACACCGGGGAGCTGTTTTTT
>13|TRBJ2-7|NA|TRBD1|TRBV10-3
CAISDRGPYEQYF
TGTGCCATCAGTGACAGGGGGCCCTACGAGCAGTACTTC
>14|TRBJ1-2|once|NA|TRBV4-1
CASGSDTRTYGYTF
TGCGCCAGCGGCTCGGACACCCGGACCTATGGCTACACCTTC
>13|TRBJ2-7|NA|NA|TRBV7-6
CASSFGGAAEQYF
TGTGCCAGCAGCTTCGGCGGTGCGGCCGAGCAGTACTTC
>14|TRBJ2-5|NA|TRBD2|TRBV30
CAWRAGDRQETQYF
TGTGCCTGGAGGGCGGGGGACCGGCAAGAGACCCAGTACTTC
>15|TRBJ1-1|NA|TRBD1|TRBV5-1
CASSLWDRGNTEAFF
TGCGCCAGCAGCTTATGGGACAGGGGGAACACTGAAGCTTTCTTT
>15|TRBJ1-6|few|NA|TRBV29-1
CSVTEGAGDNSPLHF
TGCAGCGTCACCGAAGGAGCAGGTGATAATTCACCCCTCCACTTT
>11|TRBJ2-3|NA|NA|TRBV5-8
CASSFPDTQYF
TGTGCCAGCAGCTTCCCAGATACGCAGTATTTT
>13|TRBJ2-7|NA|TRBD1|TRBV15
CATSSRGLYEQYF
TGTGCCACCAGCTCCAGGGGGCTTTACGAGCAGTACTTC
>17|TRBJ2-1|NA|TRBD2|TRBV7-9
CASSHRLRGGTGNEQFF
TGTGCCAGCAGCCACCGACTTCGCGGGGGGACTGGCAATGAGCAGTTCTTC
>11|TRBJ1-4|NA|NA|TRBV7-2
CASSFNEKLFF
TGTGCCAGCAGCTTTAATGAAAAACTGTTTTTT
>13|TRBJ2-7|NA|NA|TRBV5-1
CASSLVDPPEQYF
TGCGCCAGCAGCTTGGTGGACCCTCCCGAGCAGTACTTC
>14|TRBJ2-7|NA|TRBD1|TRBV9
CASSVADRAYEQYF
TGTGCCAGCAGCGTAGCCGACAGGGCCTACGAGCAGTACTTC